This TCR beta chain was recorded in a study of beta chain features in type 1 diabetes. The study, taken as a whole, reports: The question of HLA type influencing TCRB rearrangement was one that remained unresolved here.

Expressed TCRB transcripts were sequenced, since all the RNA that had been isolated was reverse transcribed. Method: immunoSEQ multiplex PCR; TCRdb's copy keeps in-frame clones and lacks some. The sample records some 330,000 clones, roughly 11% being singletons. Stem cell-like memory, regulatory, central memory and naive CD4+ cells were sorted via CD45RO/CCR7/CD25/CD127/CD95/CD27. Sorted populations were all over 98% pure. V was cut by 3 bases and J by 9 bases, with 17 bases left in between. CDR1 is MDHEN and CDR2 is SYDVKM in the germline V gene. The CDR3 loop spans 14 amino acids. The sample holds a few counts of this clone. Its antigen is undetermined.

The origin of this receptor is a woman aged 30 to 39 in good health. Source material: naive CD4+ T cells from blood. The chain joins TRBV28 to TRBJ2-5; possibly TRBD1 for D (7 bases). DNA of the CDR3: TGTGCCAGCAGTTTCGGGGGACAGTTAAGACCCCAGTACTTC. Translating gives CASSFGGQLRPQYF.